The source of this T cell receptor beta chain is a study of patients and donors after allogeneic stem cell transplantation. This CDR3 comprises 15 residues. CDR1 and CDR2 (germline): MDHEN, SYDVKM. The V end lost 6 bases, the J end lost 0 bases, and 15 bases lay between the germline ends. TCRdb re-called the RT-PCR reads with MiXCR, one entry per CDR3 protein. The table has about 18,000 distinct CDR3 sequences, 4.9% seen once. This clonotype showed up many times. This receptor was obtained from a human donor who was either an allogeneic HSCT recipient or a stem cell or donor lymphocyte infusion donor (not recorded which). It is not recorded whose cells these are; they may come from a transplant donor. The chain combines TRBV28 with TRBJ2-7; D remains unclear. Sample: blood, either unsorted or a sorted T cell fraction (not recorded which). The CDR3 DNA follows: TGTGCCAGCAGCGTACCCGGCCTGAGCTCCTACGAGCAGTACTTC. This encodes CASSVPGLSSYEQYF. Variable domain in full (rest from reference TRBV28 and TRBJ2-7): DVKVTQSSRYLVKRTGEKVFLECVQDMDHENMFWYRQDPGLGLRLIYFSYDVKMKEKGDIPEGYSVSREKKERFSLILESASTNQTSMYLCASSVPGLSSYEQYFGPGTRLTVT.